Listed below are T cell receptor beta chains from one sample, sequenced in a study of technical replicates of blood from a few donors. Clones were sequenced by immunoSEQ multiplex PCR, and TCRdb holds only the in-frame ones, with some missing. The sample comprises 60,000 to 90,000 clones, 95% to 98% of which are singletons, and about 0.27% rests with the top ten. The source material was T cells isolated from PBMCs. The receptors were sampled from a human donor in good health. CDR3s include the opening cysteine and the closing phenylalanine or tryptophan. D genes are given only for firm matches. Rows give clone size only sometimes, using once, few, many, or a class for an expanded clone.

v_call	clone_size	cdr3_length	j_call	d_call	cdr3_aa	cdr3_nt
TRBV6-5	-	13	TRBJ2-7	-	CASSYREDYEQYF	TGTGCCAGCAGTTACAGGGAGGACTACGAGCAGTACTTC
TRBV4-1	-	13	TRBJ2-7	-	CASSLDTAYEQYF	TGCGCCAGCAGCCTTGACACCGCCTACGAGCAGTACTTC
TRBV7-9	-	15	TRBJ2-5	-	CASSPQGGVQETQYF	TGTGCCAGCAGCCCCCAGGGCGGGGTGCAAGAGACCCAGTACTTC
TRBV18	-	20	TRBJ2-3	TRBD2	CASSPGAGGSLYLSTDTQYF	TGTGCCAGCTCACCAGGGGCGGGAGGGAGCCTATATTTGAGCACAGATACGCAGTATTTT
TRBV6-5	once	14	TRBJ1-4	TRBD1	CASSWDRGDEKLFF	TGTGCCAGCAGTTGGGACAGGGGGGATGAAAAACTGTTTTTT
TRBV9	-	16	TRBJ2-1	TRBD2	CASSANAGARGNEQFF	TGTGCCAGCAGCGCTAATGCGGGAGCACGGGGAAATGAGCAGTTCTTC
TRBV6-6	-	16	TRBJ2-3	-	CASSTGASSSTDTQYF	TGTGCCAGCAGTACCGGAGCGAGTTCTAGCACAGATACGCAGTATTTT
TRBV25-1	-	14	TRBJ2-7	-	CASSEYGHTYEQYF	TGTGCCAGCAGTGAATACGGACATACCTACGAGCAGTACTTC
TRBV6-5	-	12	TRBJ2-2	TRBD1	CASQQGTGELFF	TGTGCCAGCCAACAGGGGACCGGGGAGCTGTTTTTT
TRBV19	-	14	TRBJ2-7	TRBD2	CASSHGGGPNEQYF	TGTGCCAGTAGTCATGGGGGAGGGCCCAACGAGCAGTACTTC
TRBV11-2	-	16	TRBJ2-3	TRBD2	CASSLYGGGVADTQYF	TGTGCCAGCAGCTTATACGGCGGGGGGGTTGCAGATACGCAGTATTTT
TRBV30	-	15	TRBJ2-3	TRBD2	CAWSAGTSDTDTQYF	TGTGCCTGGAGTGCCGGGACTAGCGACACAGATACGCAGTATTTT
TRBV29-1	-	14	TRBJ2-5	-	CSVASADRQETQYF	TGCAGCGTTGCAAGCGCCGACAGACAAGAGACCCAGTACTTC
TRBV28	-	13	TRBJ2-1	TRBD2	CATRTSGAGEQFF	TGTGCCACTAGGACTAGCGGGGCGGGTGAGCAGTTCTTC
TRBV4-2	-	15	TRBJ2-2	TRBD1	CASSQAGGYTGELFF	TGTGCCAGCAGCCAAGCAGGGGGCTACACCGGGGAGCTGTTTTTT
TRBV6-1	-	15	TRBJ2-3	TRBD2	CASSGLAGAADTQYF	TGTGCCAGCAGTGGACTAGCGGGAGCCGCAGATACGCAGTATTTT
TRBV10-1	-	11	TRBJ1-3	-	CASRSGNTIYF	TGCGCCAGCCGATCGGGGAACACCATATATTTT
TRBV6-1	once	13	TRBJ2-2	-	CASIFRGTGELFF	TGTGCCAGCATCTTCAGGGGTACCGGGGAGCTGTTTTTT
TRBV7-2	-	13	TRBJ1-2	-	CASSLESPRLSTF	TGTGCCAGCAGCTTAGAGTCCCCTCGGTTGAGTACCTTC
TRBV4-3	-	15	TRBJ2-1	TRBD2	CASSQVAGSYNEQFF	TGCGCCAGCAGCCAAGTAGCGGGCTCCTACAATGAGCAGTTCTTC
TRBV18	-	14	TRBJ2-7	-	CASSPPRNSYEQYF	TGTGCCAGCTCACCACCGAGGAACTCCTACGAGCAGTACTTC
TRBV28	once	12	TRBJ1-2	-	CASSSGVYGYTF	TGTGCCAGCAGTAGCGGGGTCTATGGCTACACCTTC
TRBV9	-	14	TRBJ1-1	TRBD1	CASSVGDRGTEAFF	TGTGCCAGCAGCGTAGGGGACAGGGGCACTGAAGCTTTCTTT
TRBV5-1	-	12	TRBJ2-3	TRBD2	CASSTGGDTQYF	TGCGCCAGCAGCACGGGAGGGGATACGCAGTATTTT
TRBV2	-	13	TRBJ2-7	-	CAIETLADYEQYF	TGTGCCATAGAAACGTTAGCGGACTACGAGCAGTACTTC
TRBV7-9	few	13	TRBJ2-1	-	CASRPTSSDEQFF	TGTGCCAGCAGGCCGACTTCTTCCGATGAGCAGTTCTTC
TRBV7-3	-	15	TRBJ2-7	-	CASSLGRDSGREQYF	TGTGCCAGCAGCTTAGGGCGGGACTCCGGGCGGGAGCAGTACTTC
TRBV7-2	-	15	TRBJ2-2	-	CARTGGPGITGELFF	TGTGCCAGGACCGGGGGACCGGGGATCACCGGGGAGCTGTTTTTT
TRBV5-8	-	13	TRBJ2-1	-	CASSSDTFEEQFF	TGTGCCAGCAGCTCGGACACCTTCGAAGAGCAGTTCTTC
TRBV7-6	-	17	TRBJ1-3	-	CASSLADRLGSGNTIYF	TGTGCCAGCAGCTTAGCCGACAGGCTAGGGTCTGGAAACACCATATATTTT
TRBV2	-	14	TRBJ1-2	-	CASSESRANYGYTF	TGTGCCAGCAGTGAAAGCAGGGCTAACTATGGCTACACCTTC
TRBV4-3	-	14	TRBJ2-7	-	CASSQDDSLTEQYF	TGCGCCAGCAGCCAAGATGATAGCCTCACTGAGCAGTACTTC
TRBV19	once	16	TRBJ2-7	TRBD2	CARYRERAGGSYEQYF	TGTGCCAGGTACAGGGAGAGAGCGGGAGGGTCCTACGAGCAGTACTTC
TRBV7-9	-	15	TRBJ2-3	TRBD1	CASSLGDRSTDTQYF	TGTGCCAGCAGCTTAGGGGACAGAAGCACAGATACGCAGTATTTT
TRBV9	-	13	TRBJ1-2	-	CASSVGTVYGYTF	TGTGCCAGCAGCGTAGGAACAGTCTATGGCTACACCTTC
TRBV5-1	-	13	TRBJ2-1	-	CASSSYEAGEQFF	TGCGCCAGCAGTTCCTATGAGGCGGGTGAGCAGTTCTTC
TRBV10-3	-	16	TRBJ2-7	TRBD1	CAISEPRTGNWYEQYF	TGTGCCATCAGTGAGCCCAGGACAGGGAATTGGTACGAGCAGTACTTC
TRBV29-1	-	12	TRBJ1-3	-	CSGKLHGNTIYF	TGCAGCGGCAAGCTCCATGGAAACACCATATATTTT
TRBV5-6	-	16	TRBJ2-5	-	CASSSSGKARVETQYF	TGTGCCAGCAGCTCATCCGGGAAAGCTAGGGTAGAGACCCAGTACTTC
TRBV4-2	-	16	TRBJ1-4	-	CASSQADRMTNEKLFF	TGTGCCAGCAGCCAAGCTGACAGGATGACTAATGAAAAACTGTTTTTT
TRBV7-2	-	17	TRBJ1-1	TRBD1	CASSSPVTGVLLTEAFF	TGTGCCAGCAGCTCGCCGGTAACAGGGGTCCTACTTACTGAAGCTTTCTTT